This T cell receptor beta chain was observed in a study of spatial heterogeneity in lung cancer. Study-wide background: Sequencing of follow-up PBMC samples took place when they were available, at a median of roughly 25 months after resection.

TCRdb re-called the 5' RACE reads through MiXCR, storing one row per CDR3 protein. Among about 52,000 distinct CDR3 sequences, 6% to 8.5% were seen once, and the ten largest hold about a third. Germline V lookup: CDR1 DFQATT, CDR2 SNEGSKA (reference sequence). This CDR3 comprises 13 residues. V shed 6 bases and J shed 3 bases, with 13 bases lying between them. Regarding time point: blood at routine non-recurrence follow-up after resection. Unsorted whole RNA from tumor, nontumor lung or frozen PBMC underwent sequencing. This clonotype was recorded a few times. This specimen was PBMCs, taken at follow-up. The sequence was collected from a female donor with early-stage non-small cell lung cancer. The chain combines TRBV20-1 with TRBJ2-3; D possibly uses TRBD1 or TRBD2 (6 bases each). CDR3 sequence: CSAAWGATDTQYF. CDR3 nucleotides: TGCAGTGCGGCGTGGGGGGCAACAGATACGCAGTATTTT.